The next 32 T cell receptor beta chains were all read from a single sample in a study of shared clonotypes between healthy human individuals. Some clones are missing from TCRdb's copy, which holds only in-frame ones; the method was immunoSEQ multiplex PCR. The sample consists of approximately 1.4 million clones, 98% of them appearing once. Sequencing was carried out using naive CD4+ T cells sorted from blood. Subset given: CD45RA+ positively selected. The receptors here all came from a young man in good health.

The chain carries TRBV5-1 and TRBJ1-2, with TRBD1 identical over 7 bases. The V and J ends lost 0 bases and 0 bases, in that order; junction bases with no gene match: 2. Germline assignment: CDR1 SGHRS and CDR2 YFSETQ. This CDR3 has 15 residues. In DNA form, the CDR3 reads TGCGCCAGCAGCTTGGAGCAGGGGGCTAACTATGGCTACACCTTC. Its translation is CASSLEQGANYGYTF.

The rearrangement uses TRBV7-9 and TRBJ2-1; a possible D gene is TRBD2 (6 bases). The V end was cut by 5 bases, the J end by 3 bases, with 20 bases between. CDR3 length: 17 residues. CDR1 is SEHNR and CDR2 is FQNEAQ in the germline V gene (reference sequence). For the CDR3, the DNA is TGTGCCAGCAGCCCCGCCCTCGGAGGGCCTGGCTACAATGAGCAGTTCTTC. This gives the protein CASSPALGGPGYNEQFF.

The CDR3 reads CAWSVLLPTSGTYEQYF. CDR3 in DNA: TGTGCCTGGAGTGTACTCCTTCCGACTAGCGGGACGTACGAGCAGTACTTC. The chain joins TRBV30 to TRBJ2-7; 11 bases fit TRBD2. CDR3 length equals 17 residues. Germline V gives CDR1 GTSNPN, CDR2 SVGIG (reference sequence). V lost 0 bases to trimming and J lost 4 bases; unmatched junction nucleotides: 11.

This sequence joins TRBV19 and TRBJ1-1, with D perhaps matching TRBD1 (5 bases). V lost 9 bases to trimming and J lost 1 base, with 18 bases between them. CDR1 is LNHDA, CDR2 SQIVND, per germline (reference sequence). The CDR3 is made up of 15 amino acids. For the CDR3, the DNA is TGTGCCAGCGTTCAGGGTAAGGGTAGGAACACTGAAGCTTTCTTT. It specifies CASVQGKGRNTEAFF.

The CDR3 reads CASSLAGRVSYEQYF. CDR3 nucleotide sequence: TGTGCCAGCAGCTTGGCGGGTAGGGTTTCCTACGAGCAGTACTTC. V usage is TRBV5-4 and J usage is TRBJ2-7; D is unresolved. The CDR3 extends over 15 amino acids. The germline gives CDR1 SGHNT, CDR2 YYREEE (reference sequence). The V end was cut by 0 bases, the J end by 1 base, with 11 bases between.

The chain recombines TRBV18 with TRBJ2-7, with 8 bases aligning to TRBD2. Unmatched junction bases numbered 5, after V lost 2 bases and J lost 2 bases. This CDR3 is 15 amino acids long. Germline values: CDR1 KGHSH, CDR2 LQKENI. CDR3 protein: CASSPGSGTPYEQYF. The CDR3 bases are TGTGCCAGCTCACCAGGTAGCGGGACCCCCTACGAGCAGTACTTC.

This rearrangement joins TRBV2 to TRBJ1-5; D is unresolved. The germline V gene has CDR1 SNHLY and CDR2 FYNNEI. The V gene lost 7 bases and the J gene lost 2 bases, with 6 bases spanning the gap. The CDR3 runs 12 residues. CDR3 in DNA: TGTGCCAGCAACGTCGGCAATCAGCCCCAGCATTTT. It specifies CASNVGNQPQHF.

The CDR3 region is CSARGLAGGVEQYF. The CDR3 DNA reads as TGCAGCGCCAGGGGACTAGCGGGAGGTGTCGAGCAGTACTTC. The chain has TRBV29-1 and TRBJ2-7; 15 bases match TRBD2. The germline CDR1 and CDR2 sequences are SQVTM and ANQGSEA. The trim removed 7 bases at V and 6 bases at J, leaving 7 bases unmatched. The CDR3 has 14 amino acids.

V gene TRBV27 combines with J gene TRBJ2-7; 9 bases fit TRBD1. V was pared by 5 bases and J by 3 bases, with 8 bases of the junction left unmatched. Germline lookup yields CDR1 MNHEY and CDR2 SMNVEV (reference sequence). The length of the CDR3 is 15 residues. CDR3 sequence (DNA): TGTGCCAGCAGTAAGACCGGGACAGGGATCTACGAGCAGTACTTC. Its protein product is CASSKTGTGIYEQYF.

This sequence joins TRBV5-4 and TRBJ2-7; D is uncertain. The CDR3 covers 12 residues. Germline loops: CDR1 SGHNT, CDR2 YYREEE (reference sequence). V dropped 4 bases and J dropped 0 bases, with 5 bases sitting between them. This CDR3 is CASSPDSYEQYF. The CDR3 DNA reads TGTGCCAGCAGCCCGGACTCCTACGAGCAGTACTTC.

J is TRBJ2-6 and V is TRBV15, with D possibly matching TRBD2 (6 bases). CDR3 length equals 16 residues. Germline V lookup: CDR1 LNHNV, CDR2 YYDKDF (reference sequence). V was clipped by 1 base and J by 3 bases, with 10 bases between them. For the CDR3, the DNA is TGTGCCACCAGCAGAGTCCTCGGGGGTGGGGCCAACGTCCTGACTTTC. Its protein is CATSRVLGGGANVLTF.

The CDR3 region is CSVGLPAEQYF. DNA for the CDR3: TGCAGCGTCGGACTTCCGGCTGAGCAGTACTTC. This chain connects TRBV29-1 to TRBJ2-7; perhaps TRBD2 as D (5 bases). The V end was cut by 6 bases, the J end by 7 bases, with 13 bases between. The germline V gene encodes CDR1 SQVTM and CDR2 ANQGSEA. The CDR3 has 11 amino acids.

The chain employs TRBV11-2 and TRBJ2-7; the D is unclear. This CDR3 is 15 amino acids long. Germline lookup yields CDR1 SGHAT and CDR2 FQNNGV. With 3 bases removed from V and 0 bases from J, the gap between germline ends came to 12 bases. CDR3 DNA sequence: TGTGCCAGCAGCTTTGGTACCCGGAGCTCCTACGAGCAGTACTTC. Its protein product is CASSFGTRSSYEQYF. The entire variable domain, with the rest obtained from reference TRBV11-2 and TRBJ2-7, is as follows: EAGVAQSPRYKIIEKRQSVAFWCNPISGHATLYWYQQILGQGPKLLIQFQNNGVVDDSQLPKDRFSAERLKGVDSTLKIQPAKLEDSAVYLCASSFGTRSSYEQYFGPGTRLTVT.

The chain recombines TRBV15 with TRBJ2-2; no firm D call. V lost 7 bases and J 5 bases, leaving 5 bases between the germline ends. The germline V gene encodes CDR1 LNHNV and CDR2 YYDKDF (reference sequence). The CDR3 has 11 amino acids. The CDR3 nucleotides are TGTGCCACCACCCCTACCGGGGAGCTGTTTTTT. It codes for CATTPTGELFF.

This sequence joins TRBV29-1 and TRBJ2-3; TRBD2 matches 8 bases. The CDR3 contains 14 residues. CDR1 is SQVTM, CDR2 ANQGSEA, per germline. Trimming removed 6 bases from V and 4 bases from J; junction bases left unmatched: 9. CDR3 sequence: CSVRGGGPSDTQYF. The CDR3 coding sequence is TGCAGCGTCCGGGGGGGAGGGCCCTCAGATACGCAGTATTTT.

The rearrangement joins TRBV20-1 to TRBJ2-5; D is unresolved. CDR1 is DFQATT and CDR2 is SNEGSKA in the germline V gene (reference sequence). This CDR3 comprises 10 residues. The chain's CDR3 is CSPFRETQYF. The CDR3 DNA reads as TGCAGCCCCTTCCGGGAGACCCAGTACTTC.

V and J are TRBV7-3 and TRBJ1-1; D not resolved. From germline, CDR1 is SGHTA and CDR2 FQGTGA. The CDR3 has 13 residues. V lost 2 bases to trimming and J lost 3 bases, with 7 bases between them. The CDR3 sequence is CASSLVVDTEAFF. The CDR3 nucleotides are TGTGCCAGCAGCTTAGTGGTGGACACTGAAGCTTTCTTT.

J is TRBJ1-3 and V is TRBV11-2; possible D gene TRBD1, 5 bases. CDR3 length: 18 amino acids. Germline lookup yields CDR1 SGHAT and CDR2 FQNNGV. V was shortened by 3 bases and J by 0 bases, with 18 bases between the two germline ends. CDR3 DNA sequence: TGTGCCAGCAGCTTGGGGCAGGGTGGTTCCATCTCTGGAAACACCATATATTTT. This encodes CASSLGQGGSISGNTIYF.

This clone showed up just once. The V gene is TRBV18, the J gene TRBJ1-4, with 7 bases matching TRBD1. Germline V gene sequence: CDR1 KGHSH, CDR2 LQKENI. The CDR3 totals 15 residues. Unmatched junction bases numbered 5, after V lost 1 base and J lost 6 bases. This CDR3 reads CASSPRGQSHEKLFF. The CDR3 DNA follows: TGTGCCAGCTCACCACGGGGACAGTCCCATGAAAAACTGTTTTTT.

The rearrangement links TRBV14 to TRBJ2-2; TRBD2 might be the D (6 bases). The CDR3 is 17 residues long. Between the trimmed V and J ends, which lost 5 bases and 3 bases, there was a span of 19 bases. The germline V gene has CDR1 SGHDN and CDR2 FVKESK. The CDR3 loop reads CASSSLRRGRDTGELFF. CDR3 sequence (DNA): TGTGCCAGCAGCAGCTTAAGGCGGGGCCGGGACACCGGGGAGCTGTTTTTT.

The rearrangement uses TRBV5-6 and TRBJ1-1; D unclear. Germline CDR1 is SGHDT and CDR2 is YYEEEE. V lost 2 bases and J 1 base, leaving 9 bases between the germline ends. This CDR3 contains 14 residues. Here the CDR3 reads CASSFPRANTEAFF. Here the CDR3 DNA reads TGTGCCAGCAGCTTCCCCAGAGCGAACACTGAAGCTTTCTTT.

The chain's CDR3 is CASSESGRGRHEQYF. CDR3 in DNA: TGCGCCAGCAGTGAGTCGGGGAGGGGACGCCACGAGCAGTACTTC. V usage is TRBV10-1 and J usage is TRBJ2-7; the match to TRBD2 covers 7 bases. Unmatched junction bases numbered 7, after V lost 0 bases and J lost 5 bases. The CDR3 runs 15 residues. Germline V gives CDR1 WNHNN, CDR2 SYGVQD (reference sequence).

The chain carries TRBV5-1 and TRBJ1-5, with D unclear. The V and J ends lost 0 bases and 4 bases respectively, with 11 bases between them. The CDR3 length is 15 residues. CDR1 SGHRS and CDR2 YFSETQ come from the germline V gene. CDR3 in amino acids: CASSLDGGNNQPQHF. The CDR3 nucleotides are TGCGCCAGCAGCTTGGATGGAGGGAATAATCAGCCCCAGCATTTT. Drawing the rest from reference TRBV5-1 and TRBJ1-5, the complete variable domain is KAGVTQTPRYLIKTRGQQVTLSCSPISGHRSVSWYQQTPGQGLQFLFEYFSETQRNKGNFPGRFSGRQFSNSRSEMNVSTLELGDSALYLCASSLDGGNNQPQHFGDGTRLSIL.

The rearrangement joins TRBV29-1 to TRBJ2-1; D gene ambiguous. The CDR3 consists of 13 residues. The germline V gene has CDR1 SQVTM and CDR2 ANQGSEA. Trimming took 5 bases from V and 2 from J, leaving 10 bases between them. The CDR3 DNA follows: TGCAGCGTTCCCCGCCTCCCCTACAATGAGCAGTTCTTC. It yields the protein CSVPRLPYNEQFF.

The CDR3 DNA sequence: TGTGCCAGCAGTTCCCTATTATTATTGATTGGGGGCACTGGCTACACCTTC. It encodes CASSSLLLLIGGTGYTF. The chain is built from TRBV28 and TRBJ1-2, with D possibly matching TRBD1 (6 bases). Germline V gene sequence: CDR1 MDHEN, CDR2 SYDVKM. The CDR3 contains 17 residues. V was cut by 4 bases and J by 7 bases, with 25 bases left in between.

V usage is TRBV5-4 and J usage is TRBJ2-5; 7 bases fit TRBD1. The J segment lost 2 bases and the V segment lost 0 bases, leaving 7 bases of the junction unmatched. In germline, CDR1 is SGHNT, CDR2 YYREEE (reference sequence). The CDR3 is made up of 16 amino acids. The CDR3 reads CASSLGGQRHQETQYF. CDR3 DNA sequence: TGTGCCAGCAGCTTGGGGGGACAGAGGCATCAAGAGACCCAGTACTTC.

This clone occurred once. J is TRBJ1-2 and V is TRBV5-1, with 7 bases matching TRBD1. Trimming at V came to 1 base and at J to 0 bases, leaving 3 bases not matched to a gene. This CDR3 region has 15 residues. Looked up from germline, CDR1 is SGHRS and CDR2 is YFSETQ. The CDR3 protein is CASSLLGTANYGYTF. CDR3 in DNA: TGCGCCAGCAGCTTGTTGGGGACAGCTAACTATGGCTACACCTTC.

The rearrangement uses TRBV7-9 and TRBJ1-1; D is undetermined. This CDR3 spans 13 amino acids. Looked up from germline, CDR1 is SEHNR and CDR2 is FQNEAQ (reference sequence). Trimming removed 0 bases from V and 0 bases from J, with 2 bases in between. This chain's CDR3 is CASSLALNTEAFF. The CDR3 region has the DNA TGTGCCAGCAGCTTAGCCCTGAACACTGAAGCTTTCTTT. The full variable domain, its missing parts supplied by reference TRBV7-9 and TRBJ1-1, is DTGVSQNPRHKITKRGQNVTFRCDPISEHNRLYWYRQTLGQGPEFLTYFQNEAQLEKSRLLSDRFSAERPKGSFSTLEIQRTEQGDSAMYLCASSLALNTEAFFGQGTRLTVV.

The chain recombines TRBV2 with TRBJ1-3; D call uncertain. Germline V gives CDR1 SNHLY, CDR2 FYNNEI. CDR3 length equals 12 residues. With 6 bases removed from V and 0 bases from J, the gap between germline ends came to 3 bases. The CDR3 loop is CASRSSGNTIYF. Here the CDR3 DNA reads TGTGCCAGCAGAAGCTCTGGAAACACCATATATTTT.

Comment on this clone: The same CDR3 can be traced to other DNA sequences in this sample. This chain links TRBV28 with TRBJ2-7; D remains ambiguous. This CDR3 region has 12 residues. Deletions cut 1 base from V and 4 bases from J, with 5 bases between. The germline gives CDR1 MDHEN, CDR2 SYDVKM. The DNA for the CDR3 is TGTGCCAGCAGTTTATCAAGTTACGAGCAGTACTTC. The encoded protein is CASSLSSYEQYF.

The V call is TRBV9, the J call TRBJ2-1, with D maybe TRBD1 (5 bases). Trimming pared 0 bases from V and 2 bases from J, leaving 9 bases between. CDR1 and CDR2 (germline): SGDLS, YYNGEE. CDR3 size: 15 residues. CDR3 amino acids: CASSVAPTAYNEQFF. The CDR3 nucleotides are TGTGCCAGCAGCGTAGCCCCGACAGCCTACAATGAGCAGTTCTTC.

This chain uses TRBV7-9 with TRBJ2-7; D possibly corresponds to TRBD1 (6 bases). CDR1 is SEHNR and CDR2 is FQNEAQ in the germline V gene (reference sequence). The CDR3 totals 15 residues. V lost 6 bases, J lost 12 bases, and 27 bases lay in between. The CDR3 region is CASSLQSGDGARRYF. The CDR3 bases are TGTGCCAGCAGTTTACAATCAGGGGACGGAGCTCGGCGGTACTTC.